A single sample gave rise to the 2 T cell receptor beta chains below, sequenced in a study of blood T cell repertoires in COVID-19. The method was immunoSEQ multiplex PCR; TCRdb's version includes in-frame clones alone and lacks a portion of them. The table shows about 32,000 clones, with 80% to 95% occurring only once. The sequenced sample was peripheral blood. Receptors were obtained from a male donor with active COVID-19.

The CDR3 region is CASTLGQMNTEAFF. CDR3 sequence (DNA): TGTGCCAGTACCCTAGGACAGATGAACACTGAAGCTTTCTTT. The chain joins TRBV19 to TRBJ1-1, with a weak D call TRBD1 (6 bases). Germline V CDR1 and CDR2: LNHDA, SQIVND (reference sequence). With 7 bases removed from V and 0 bases from J, the gap between germline ends came to 12 bases. CDR3 size: 14 residues. Full variable domain (missing parts from reference TRBV19 and TRBJ1-1): DGGITQSPKYLFRKEGQNVTLSCEQNLNHDAMYWYRQDPGQGLRLIYYSQIVNDFQKGDIAEGYSVSREKKESFPLTVTSAQKNPTAFYLCASTLGQMNTEAFFGQGTRLTVV.

The chain combines TRBV6-2 or TRBV6-3 with TRBJ1-5, with 7 bases aligning to TRBD1. Germline assignment: CDR1 MNHEY and CDR2 SVGEGT. The CDR3 runs to 17 residues. V lost 0 bases to trimming and J lost 6 bases; unmatched junction nucleotides: 11. Here the CDR3 reads CASSYSIDRAMGQPQHF. The CDR3 DNA reads TGTGCCAGCAGTTACTCGATAGACAGGGCGATGGGTCAGCCCCAGCATTTT.